This TCR beta chain was sequenced during a study of shared clonotypes between healthy human individuals (TCRdb year 2020). Turning to the overall study: Three men and a couple of women, aged 18 to 49 years, made up the cohort. To estimate repertoire size and how much clonotype sharing occurs between individuals, the study deeply sequenced the blood TCR repertoires of about 5 healthy adults. To increase sequencing depth and limit assay-specific biases, different laboratories used diverse techniques to prepare libraries and sequence TCR repertoires. Between about 0.9 and 9 billion PBMCs per donor were obtained by leukapheresis. Overall results and qualifications from the work: Because the study included only a small number of donors, the genetic and exposure-history diversity represented was limited. Pairwise subsampling indicated that sequencing depth was expected to affect the degree of clonotype sharing among donors. Sampling was restricted to blood, and TCR repertoires in tissue are likely to differ from TCR repertoires in blood.

Using the deep immunoSEQ assay, multiplex PCR amplified TCR CDR3 regions from genomic DNA. Extracted genomic DNA from each cell subset was distributed evenly across all wells of several immunoSEQ 96-well plates, and each plate was treated as a replicate. For unsorted PBMC, approximately 0.3 ug genomic DNA, equal to 25,000 to 35,000 T cell genomes, was loaded into each replicate PCR. Ten immunoSEQ deep assay plates were used to sequence the unsorted PBMC genomic DNA. Purified libraries were measured with a Qubit 3.0 fluorometer, size-checked on a Bioanalyzer 2100, and measured again with the KAPA Library Quantification kit. Every immunoSEQ 96-well plate was sequenced on a dedicated single-read 150-cycle Illumina NextSeq 550 flow cell. The paper's data handling went like this. Because the immunoSEQ output held only junctional sequences and lacked quality scores, the filtering could not match the filtering applied to full-length reads. Sequences were annotated with PyIR, a Python wrapper for IgBLAST v1.9, using IMGT germline references to assign V/J genes and CDR3. Reads were removed for weak V/J assignments (E-value above 1e-6), missing CDR3, stop codons, out-of-frame junctions, or ambiguous translated residues. V3J clonotypes were defined as sequences sharing the same inferred V gene, J gene, and CDR3 amino acid sequence. Percentage overlap between repertoires was calculated by dividing the number of shared unique clonotypes by the size of the smaller repertoire. Three approaches were used to assess repertoire richness: RTK rarefaction, the Chao1 estimator, and Recon v2.1 estimates of unobserved clonotypes. TCRdb retrieved this table from immuneACCESS and kept in-frame rearrangements only. Not all clones are present; in checked studies, unresolved V genes account for under half, and no reason is known for the remainder. Clone size and the V and J calls come from that table; the DNA yielded D and trimming. Counted in this sample were 450,000 to 500,000 clones; 70% to 85% of them appeared once. The ten largest clonotypes hold around 12% of the sample.

As regards this clone: Its antigen specificity is not known. Base qualities are not recorded, but no much larger clone differs from it by a single base.

The CDR1 and CDR2 encoded by the germline V gene are MDHEN and SYDVKM. V drops 5 bases and J drops 3 bases, leaving 13 bases in between. The CDR3 starts with the cysteine, ends with the phenylalanine, and has 15 residues. Just CDR3 DNA is preserved here, 45 bases in frame from base 1. Healthy HIV-negative adults with no recently reported acute infections or vaccinations were included as donors. All donors were Caucasian adults living in Nashville, Tennessee, USA. For unsorted samples, 100 million or so PBMCs were counted, and genomic DNA was extracted using the QIAamp DNA Blood Mini kit. Blood was obtained by leukapheresis, after which PBMCs were separated by Ficoll-Histopaque density gradient centrifugation and cryopreserved in liquid nitrogen vapor phase.

The sample taken for sequencing was PBMCs. This clonotype was sampled from a woman aged 40 to 55 in good health. Some clones in this sample may be carry-over from other donors' samples. The sequence is built from TRBV28 and TRBJ2-2; a weak D assignment points to TRBD1 (6 bases agree). The DNA sequence reads TGTGCCAGCAGTCCGACAGGTACTCACACCGGGGAGCTGTTTTTT. It translates to CASSPTGTHTGELFF.